This is a list of T cell receptor beta chains from one sample in a study of OX40 agonist ivuxolimab in advanced cancers. The method was immunoSEQ multiplex PCR; TCRdb's version includes in-frame clones alone and lacks a portion of them. The repertoire includes 35,000 to 40,000 clones, about 92% of them detected once, and more than 9% sits in the top ten. The material was CD4+ or CD8+ T cells sorted from blood, obtained in a trial of the OX40 agonist ivuxolimab. The receptors come from an adult with an advanced solid tumor such as melanoma, head and neck, liver or kidney cancer. Each CDR3 is given with its conserved first and last residue. D genes are given only for firm matches. Rows give clone size only sometimes, using once, few, many, or a class for an expanded clone.

clone_size,v_call,d_call,j_call,cdr3_aa,cdr3_nt
.,TRBV27,.,TRBJ1-5,CASSLSAGVIDQPQHF,TGTGCCAGCAGTTTATCGGCAGGGGTCATAGATCAGCCCCAGCATTTT
once,TRBV7-9,.,TRBJ1-1,CASSLGGATEAFF,TGTGCCAGCAGCTTAGGGGGGGCCACTGAAGCTTTCTTT
.,TRBV11-3,TRBD2,TRBJ2-1,CASSSAMLGGSEDEQFF,TGTGCCAGCAGCTCTGCTATGTTGGGCGGGAGTGAGGATGAGCAGTTCTTC
few,TRBV25-1,.,TRBJ2-7,CATQTEYYEQYF,TGTGCCACTCAGACGGAATACTACGAGCAGTACTTC
.,TRBV6-5,TRBD1,TRBJ1-5,CASSSGTGNNQPQHF,TGTGCCAGCAGTTCCGGGACAGGGAACAATCAGCCCCAGCATTTT
.,TRBV19,TRBD1,TRBJ1-2,CASTWEGADGYTF,TGTGCCAGTACCTGGGAGGGGGCTGATGGCTACACCTTC
.,TRBV11-2,.,TRBJ2-5,CASSFAYSEGETQYF,TGTGCCAGCAGCTTCGCTTACAGCGAGGGAGAGACCCAGTACTTC
.,TRBV4-2,.,TRBJ2-5,CASSQERVGETQYF,TGTGCCAGCAGCCAAGAACGAGTTGGGGAGACCCAGTACTTC
.,TRBV11-2,.,TRBJ2-1,CASSLVITGDYNEQFF,TGTGCCAGCAGCTTAGTAATTACAGGTGATTACAACGAGCAGTTCTTC
medium-sized,TRBV9,.,TRBJ1-3,CASSVSGASGNTIYF,TGTGCCAGCAGCGTTAGCGGGGCCTCTGGAAACACCATATATTTT
.,TRBV9,.,TRBJ2-1,CASTLDGSSYNEQFF,TGTGCCAGCACCCTGGACGGGAGCTCCTACAATGAGCAGTTCTTC
.,TRBV5-6,.,TRBJ1-2,CASSSYYGYTF,TGTGCCAGCAGCTCCTACTATGGCTACACCTTC
.,TRBV9,.,TRBJ2-1,CASSVGGSGNEQFF,TGTGCCAGCAGCGTAGGTGGTAGCGGCAATGAGCAGTTCTTC
.,TRBV7-9,.,TRBJ1-1,CASSDGTNTEAFF,TGTGCCAGCAGCGACGGAACCAACACTGAAGCTTTCTTT
.,TRBV7-9,.,TRBJ2-5,CASTTGAQETQYF,TGTGCCAGCACCACGGGAGCCCAAGAGACCCAGTACTTC